This T cell receptor (beta chain) was documented in a study of T cell responses to AZD1222 COVID-19 vaccine. TCRdb keeps only in-frame clones here, not all; method: immunoSEQ multiplex PCR. The sample has tens of thousands of clones, about 83% seen once; the top ten hold around 10%. Points on this clone: Its antigen remains unidentified.

The study, taken as a whole, reports: Repertoires in all cases were sampled only once the peak T cell response had passed. Donors were mostly white British, more females; clonal diversity possibly underestimated. Spike as a whole was targeted by vaccine-associated CD4 TCRs, dominant at 160-218 and 743-854.

The germline gives CDR1 SGHKS, CDR2 YYEKEE (reference sequence). With 0 bases clipped from V and 6 bases from J, the junction kept 9 bases outside the gene matches. The CDR3 contains 16 residues. Timing groups of about 4 and about 12 weeks for second doses were pooled. The source is an adult who received the AZD1222 COVID-19 vaccine. The material sequenced was peripheral blood, taken 28 days after the second AZD1222 dose. This chain joins TRBV5-5 and TRBJ1-5; the match to TRBD1 covers 7 bases. The CDR3 protein is CASSLALGGRGQPQHF. CDR3 bases: TGTGCCAGCAGCTTGGCCCTAGGGGGCCGGGGTCAGCCCCAGCATTTT.